This entry is about one T cell receptor beta chain. Its antigen is not known. Data came from immunoSEQ multiplex PCR; TCRdb stores just in-frame clones and leaves some out. Here the sample spans tens of thousands of clones, around 91% being singletons. The source of the sample is a study of graft-versus-host responses after intestinal transplantation. The study, taken as a whole, reports: Individuals who had graft-donor T cell macrochimerism had allografts that showed high graft-versus-host to host-versus-graft clonal ratios.

This CDR3 contains 15 residues. Germline CDR1 and CDR2: SGHTA and FQGNSA. With 1 base removed from V and 4 bases from J, the gap between germline ends came to 14 bases. This TCR was sampled from a human donor who received an intestinal transplant. The sample consisted of unstimulated CD4+ T cells sorted from spleen or lymph node cells, taken before intestinal transplant. V usage is TRBV7-2 and J usage is TRBJ2-7; possible D gene TRBD2, 7 bases. Here the CDR3 reads CASSLVAGAGYEQYF. The CDR3 DNA reads as TGTGCCAGCAGCTTAGTTGCGGGGGCCGGGTACGAGCAGTACTTC.